A selection of T cell receptor beta chains follows, all from one sample in a study of blood T cell repertoires in COVID-19. The table came from immunoSEQ multiplex PCR; TCRdb's copy has only in-frame clones and leaves some out. Of 53,000 or so clones in the sample, roughly 79% were seen once. The sequencing sample was made of peripheral blood. These receptors all stem from a human donor with active or convalescent COVID-19. The donor label of this sample is uncertain. Both conserved end residues are trimmed from each CDR3.

v_call cdr3_aa
TRBV27 ASRPPGLGWADTQY
TRBV5-4 ASSPGLYEQY
TRBV7-6 ASSSDMNAEAF
TRBV7-3 ASSPGLAGAYEQY
TRBV9 ASSVGIAGVTEQY
TRBV15 ATSRDVSRGNIQY
TRBV30 AWSVGQGVYGYT
TRBV7-9 ASSLETGDYGYT
TRBV19 ASSPGGFYNEQF
TRBV6-6 ASSSPSGGGGYT
TRBV7-2 ASSRDRGPSSGNTIY
TRBV4-1 ASSRGGNTEAF
TRBV7-2 ASSLGPLPDTQY
TRBV5-1 ASSLGQQNNSPLH
TRBV14 ASSQDGAGARETQY
TRBV30 AWSADSDTYEQY
TRBV5-5 ASSPSLRQSNTEAF
TRBV7-8 ASSRVGGDYGYT
TRBV7-3 ASSPTSAPYNEQF
TRBV11-3 ASSSGQGIYEQY
TRBV28 ASTMPGAGNTIY
TRBV20-1 SGNLGETQY
TRBV3-1/TRBV3-2 ASSQPGPAGEQF
TRBV10-2 ARPGQASSYNSPLH
TRBV19 ASSGTGTGVNEQF
TRBV30 AWSDYRGQPFEQY
TRBV10-3 AISVEPGGSNEKLF
TRBV5-6 ASSLGGNYGYT
TRBV11-2 ASSLGGTPFYYSNQPQH
TRBV4-3 ASSRLAGDTGELF
TRBV5-1 ASSIQGENTEAF
TRBV10-3 AISEAEFSGNTIY
TRBV9 ASSQTSGSVYEQY
TRBV6-2/TRBV6-3 ASSYQGGPEAF
TRBV20-1 SASQASGSPHEQF
TRBV27 ASSLSNSIGANYGYT
TRBV9 ASSVDWASNEKLF
TRBV3-1/TRBV3-2 ASSLRSGQETQY
TRBV18 ASSGTSDQETQY
TRBV6-2/TRBV6-3 ASSYYRGGQPQH
TRBV19 ATLGPQGHGYT
TRBV6-1 ASSEFNPPEAF
TRBV19 ASSPGQATNQPQH
TRBV28 ASSLSGVGGYT
TRBV5-1 ASSGSSGETQY